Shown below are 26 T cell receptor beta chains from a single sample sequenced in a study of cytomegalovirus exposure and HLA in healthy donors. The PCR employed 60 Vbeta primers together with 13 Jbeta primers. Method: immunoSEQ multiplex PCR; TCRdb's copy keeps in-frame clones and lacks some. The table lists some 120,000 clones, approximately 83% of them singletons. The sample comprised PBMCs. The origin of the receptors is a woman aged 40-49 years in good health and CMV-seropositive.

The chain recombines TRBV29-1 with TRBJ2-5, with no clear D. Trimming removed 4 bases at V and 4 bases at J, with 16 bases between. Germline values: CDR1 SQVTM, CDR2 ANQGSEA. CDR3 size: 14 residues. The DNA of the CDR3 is TGCAGCGTTGCTTCGGGTCCCCACGGAGAGACCCAGTACTTC. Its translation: CSVASGPHGETQYF.

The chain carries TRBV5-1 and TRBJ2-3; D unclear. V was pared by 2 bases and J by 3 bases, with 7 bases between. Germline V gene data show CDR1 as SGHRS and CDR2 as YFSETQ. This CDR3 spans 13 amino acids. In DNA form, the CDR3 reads TGCGCCAGCAGCTTCTCCGGGACAGATACGCAGTATTTT. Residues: CASSFSGTDTQYF.

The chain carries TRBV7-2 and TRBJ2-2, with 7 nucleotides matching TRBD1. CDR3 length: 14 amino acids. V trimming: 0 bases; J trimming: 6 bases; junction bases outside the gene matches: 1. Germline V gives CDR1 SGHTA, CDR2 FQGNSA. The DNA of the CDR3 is TGTGCCAGCAGCTTAGCCGGACAGGCCGGGGAGCTGTTTTTT. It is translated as CASSLAGQAGELFF.

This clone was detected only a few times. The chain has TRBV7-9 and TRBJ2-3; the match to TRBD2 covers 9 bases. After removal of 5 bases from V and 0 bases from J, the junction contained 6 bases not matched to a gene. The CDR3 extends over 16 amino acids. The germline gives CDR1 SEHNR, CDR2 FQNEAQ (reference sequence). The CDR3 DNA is TGTGCCAGCAGCCCAGGTAGCGGGAGAAGCACAGATACGCAGTATTTT. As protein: CASSPGSGRSTDTQYF.

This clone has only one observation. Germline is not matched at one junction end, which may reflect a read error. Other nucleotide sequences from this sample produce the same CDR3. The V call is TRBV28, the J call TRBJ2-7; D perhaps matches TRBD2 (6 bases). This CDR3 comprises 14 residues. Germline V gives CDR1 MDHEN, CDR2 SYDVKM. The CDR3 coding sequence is TGCGCCAGCAAGCCCGGGGGACGGAACTACGAGCAGTACTTC. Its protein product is CASKPGGRNYEQYF.

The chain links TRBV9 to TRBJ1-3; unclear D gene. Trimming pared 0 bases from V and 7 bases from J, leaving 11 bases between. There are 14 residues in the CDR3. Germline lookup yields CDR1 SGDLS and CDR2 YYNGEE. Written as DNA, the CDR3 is TGTGCCAGCAGCGTAGAGCCCGGGGAGAACACCATATATTTT. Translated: CASSVEPGENTIYF. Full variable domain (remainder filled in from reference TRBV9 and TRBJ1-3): DSGVTQTPKHLITATGQRVTLRCSPRSGDLSVYWYQQSLDQGLQFLIQYYNGEERAKGNILERFSAQQFPDLHSELNLSSLELGDSALYFCASSVEPGENTIYFGEGSWLTVV.

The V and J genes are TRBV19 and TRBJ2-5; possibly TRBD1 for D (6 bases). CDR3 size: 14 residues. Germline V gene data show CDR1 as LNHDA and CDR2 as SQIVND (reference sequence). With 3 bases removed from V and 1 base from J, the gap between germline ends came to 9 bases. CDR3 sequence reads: CASSMWGPQETQYF. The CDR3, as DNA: TGTGCCAGTAGTATGTGGGGGCCCCAAGAGACCCAGTACTTC.

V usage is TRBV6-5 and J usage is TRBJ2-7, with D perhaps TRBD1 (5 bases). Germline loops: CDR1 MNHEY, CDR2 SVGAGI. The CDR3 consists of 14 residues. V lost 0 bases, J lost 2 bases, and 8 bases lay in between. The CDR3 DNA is TGTGCCAGCAGTTACTCCCCCAGGGCCTACGAGCAGTACTTC. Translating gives CASSYSPRAYEQYF.

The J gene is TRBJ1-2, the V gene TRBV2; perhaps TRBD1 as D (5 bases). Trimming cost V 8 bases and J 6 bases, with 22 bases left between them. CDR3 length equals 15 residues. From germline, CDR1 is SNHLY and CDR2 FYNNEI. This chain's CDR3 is CASGGTAPLLNGYTF. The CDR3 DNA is TGTGCCAGCGGAGGGACGGCCCCACTATTGAATGGCTACACCTTC.

CDR3 sequence: CASSSGLAGETQYF. CDR3 sequence (DNA): TGTGCCAGCAGCTCGGGACTAGCTGGAGAGACCCAGTACTTC. The V call is TRBV6-1, the J call TRBJ2-5, with 9 bases aligning to TRBD2. This CDR3 comprises 14 residues. The germline gives CDR1 MNHNS, CDR2 SASEGT. J was trimmed by 4 bases and V by 6 bases; bases with no gene match: 6.

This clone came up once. The CDR3 spells CASSQDRGLNTGELFF. The CDR3 DNA sequence: TGCGCCAGCAGCCAAGACAGGGGGCTAAACACCGGGGAGCTGTTTTTT. The chain carries TRBV4-3 and TRBJ2-2; the match to TRBD1 covers 8 bases. The CDR3 has 16 residues. The V gene end was trimmed by 0 bases and the J gene end by 2 bases; junction bases not matched to a gene: 2. Germline V gene data show CDR1 as LGHNA and CDR2 as YSLEER.

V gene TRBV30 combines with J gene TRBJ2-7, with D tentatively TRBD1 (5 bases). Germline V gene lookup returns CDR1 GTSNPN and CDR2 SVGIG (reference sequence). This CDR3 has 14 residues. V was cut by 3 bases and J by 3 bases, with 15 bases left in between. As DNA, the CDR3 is TGTGCCTGGAGCTTGGGGCAGATAGTCTACGAGCAGTACTTC. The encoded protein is CAWSLGQIVYEQYF. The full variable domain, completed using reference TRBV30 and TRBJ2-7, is SQTIHQWPATLVQPVGSPLSLECTVEGTSNPNLYWYRQAAGRGLQLLFYSVGIGQISSEVPQNLSASRPQDRQFILSSKKLLLSDSGFYLCAWSLGQIVYEQYFGPGTRLTVT.

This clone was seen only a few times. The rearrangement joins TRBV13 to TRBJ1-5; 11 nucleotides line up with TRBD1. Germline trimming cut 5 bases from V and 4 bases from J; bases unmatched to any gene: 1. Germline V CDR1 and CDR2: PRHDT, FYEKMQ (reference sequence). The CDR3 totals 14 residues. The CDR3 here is CASSRDRGNQPQHF. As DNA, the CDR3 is TGTGCCAGCAGCCGGGACAGGGGGAATCAGCCCCAGCATTTT.

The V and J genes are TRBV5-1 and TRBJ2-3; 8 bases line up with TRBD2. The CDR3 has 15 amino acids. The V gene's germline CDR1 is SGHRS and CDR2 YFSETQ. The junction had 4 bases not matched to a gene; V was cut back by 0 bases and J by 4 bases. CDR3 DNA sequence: TGCGCCAGCAGCTTGGTGGGACTAGGAGCAGATACGCAGTATTTT. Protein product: CASSLVGLGADTQYF.

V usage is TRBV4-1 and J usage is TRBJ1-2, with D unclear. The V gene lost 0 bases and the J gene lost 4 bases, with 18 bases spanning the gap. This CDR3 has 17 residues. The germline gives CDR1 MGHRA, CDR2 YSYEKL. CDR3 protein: CASSQDFARNGLYGYTF. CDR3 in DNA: TGCGCCAGCAGCCAAGATTTTGCCAGAAATGGCCTCTATGGCTACACCTTC.

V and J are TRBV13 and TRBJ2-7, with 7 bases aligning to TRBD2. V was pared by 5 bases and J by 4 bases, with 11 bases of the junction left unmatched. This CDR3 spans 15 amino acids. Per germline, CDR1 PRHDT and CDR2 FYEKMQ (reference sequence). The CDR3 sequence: CASSPPWGRGYEQYF. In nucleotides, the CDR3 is TGTGCCAGCAGCCCCCCATGGGGGAGGGGTTACGAGCAGTACTTC.

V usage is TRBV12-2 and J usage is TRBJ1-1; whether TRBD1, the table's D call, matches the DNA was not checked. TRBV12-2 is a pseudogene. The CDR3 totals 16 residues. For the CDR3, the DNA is TGTGCAAGTCGCTTAGCGCATGGCGGACAGGGGGATGAAGCTTTCTTT. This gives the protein CASRLAHGGQGDEAFF.

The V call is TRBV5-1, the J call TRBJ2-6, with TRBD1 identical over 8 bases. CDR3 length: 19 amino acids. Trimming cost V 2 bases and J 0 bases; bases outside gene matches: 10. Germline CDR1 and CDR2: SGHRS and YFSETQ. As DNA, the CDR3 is TGCGCCAGCAGCTTTTGGGGGATAGACAGGGGCTCTGGGGCCAACGTCCTGACTTTC. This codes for CASSFWGIDRGSGANVLTF.

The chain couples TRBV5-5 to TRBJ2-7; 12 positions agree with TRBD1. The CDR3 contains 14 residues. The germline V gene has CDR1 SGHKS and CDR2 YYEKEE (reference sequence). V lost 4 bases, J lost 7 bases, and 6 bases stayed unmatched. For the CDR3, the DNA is TGTGCCAGCAGCCAGGGACAGGGGGCGGGTGAGCAGTACTTC. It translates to CASSQGQGAGEQYF.

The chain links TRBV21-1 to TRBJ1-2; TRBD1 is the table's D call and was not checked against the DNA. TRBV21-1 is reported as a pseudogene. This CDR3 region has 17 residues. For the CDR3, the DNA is TGTGCCAGCAGCAACCCAGGGCGACAGCCGCCTTACTATGGCTACACCTTC. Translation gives CASSNPGRQPPYYGYTF.

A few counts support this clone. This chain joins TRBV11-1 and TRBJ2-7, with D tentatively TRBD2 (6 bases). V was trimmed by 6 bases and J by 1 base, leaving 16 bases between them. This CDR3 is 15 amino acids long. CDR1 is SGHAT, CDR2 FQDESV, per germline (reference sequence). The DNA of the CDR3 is TGTGCCAGCAGACAAACTAGCCACCCTTCCTACGAGCAGTACTTC. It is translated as CASRQTSHPSYEQYF.

The CDR3 DNA reads as TGTGCCAGCAGCTTCGGGCAGGGGGACTATGGCTACACCTTC. Encoded protein: CASSFGQGDYGYTF. The chain employs TRBV5-4 and TRBJ1-2; TRBD1 matches 7 bases. CDR1 is SGHNT, CDR2 YYREEE, per germline (reference sequence). This CDR3 is built from 14 residues. After removal of 2 bases from V and 3 bases from J, the junction contained 4 bases not matched to a gene.

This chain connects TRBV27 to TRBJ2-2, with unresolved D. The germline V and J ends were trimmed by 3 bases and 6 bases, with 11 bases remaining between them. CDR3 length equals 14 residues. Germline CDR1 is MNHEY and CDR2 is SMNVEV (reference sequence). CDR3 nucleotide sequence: TGTGCCAGCAGTTTGAGGCGAGCAGCCGGGGAGCTGTTTTTT. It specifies CASSLRRAAGELFF.

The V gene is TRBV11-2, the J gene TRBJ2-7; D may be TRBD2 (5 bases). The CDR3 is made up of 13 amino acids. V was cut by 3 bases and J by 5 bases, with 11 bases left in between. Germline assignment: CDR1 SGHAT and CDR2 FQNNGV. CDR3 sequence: CASSLMVGDEQYF. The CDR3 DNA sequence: TGTGCCAGCAGCTTGATGGTCGGGGACGAGCAGTACTTC.

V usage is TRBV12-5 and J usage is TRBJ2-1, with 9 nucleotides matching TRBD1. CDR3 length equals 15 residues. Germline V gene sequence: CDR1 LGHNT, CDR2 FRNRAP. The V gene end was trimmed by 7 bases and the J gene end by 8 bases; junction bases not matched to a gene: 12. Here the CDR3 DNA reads TGTGCTAGTGCCCAAGGGACAGGGAACTGGGATGAGCAGTTCTTC. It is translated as CASAQGTGNWDEQFF.

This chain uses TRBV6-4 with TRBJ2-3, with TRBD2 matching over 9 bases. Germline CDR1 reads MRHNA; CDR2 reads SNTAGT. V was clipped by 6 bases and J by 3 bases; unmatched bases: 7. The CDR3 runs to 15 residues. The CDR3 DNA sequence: TGTGCCAGCAGCCGCGGACTAGCGAGGACAGATACGCAGTATTTT. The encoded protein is CASSRGLARTDTQYF.